This TCR beta chain appears in the sequencing data of a study of human T cells and chemical hapten exposure. Time point defined: patch test 1, 2 weeks after DPC sensitization. Treatment meaning: therapeutic diphenylcyclopropenone sensitization with weekly scalp DPC. General study results and limits: Following DPC sensitization, TCRs present above 1 in 1000 frequency showed no change.

Concerning this clonotype: Its antigen is still unknown.

This CDR3 contains 13 residues. V dropped 3 bases and J dropped 8 bases, with 11 bases sitting between them. TCRdb itself ran the RACE reads through MiXCR, one entry per CDR3 protein. The data contain some 180,000 distinct CDR3 sequences, about 22% of them singletons. The chain uses TRBV12-3 or TRBV12-4 and TRBJ2-1; D remains unclear. The sample was whole blood, taken in connection with sensitization to the hapten diphenylcyclopropenone (DPC). The TCR comes from a woman between 45 and 65 years old with alopecia areata. Some clones in this sample may be carry-over from other donors' samples. CDR3 coding DNA: TGTGCCAGCAGTTTTGCCGGTGGGGATGAGCAGTTCTTC. Amino acid sequence: CASSFAGGDEQFF.